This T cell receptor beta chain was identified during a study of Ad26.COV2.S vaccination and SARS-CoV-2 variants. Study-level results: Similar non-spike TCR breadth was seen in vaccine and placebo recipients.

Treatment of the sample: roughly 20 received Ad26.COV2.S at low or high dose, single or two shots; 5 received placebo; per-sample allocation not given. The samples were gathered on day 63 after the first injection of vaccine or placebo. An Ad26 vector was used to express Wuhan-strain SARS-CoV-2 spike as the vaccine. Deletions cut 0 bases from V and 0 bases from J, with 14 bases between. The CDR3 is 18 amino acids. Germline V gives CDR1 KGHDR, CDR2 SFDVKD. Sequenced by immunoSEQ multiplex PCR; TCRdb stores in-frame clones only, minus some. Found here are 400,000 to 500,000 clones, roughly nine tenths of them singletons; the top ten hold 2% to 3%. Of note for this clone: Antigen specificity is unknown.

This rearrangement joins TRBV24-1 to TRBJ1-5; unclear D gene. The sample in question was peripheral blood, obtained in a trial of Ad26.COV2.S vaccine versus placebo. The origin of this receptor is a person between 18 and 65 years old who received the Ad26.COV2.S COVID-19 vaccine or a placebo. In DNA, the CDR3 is TGTGCCACCAGTGATTTGTATCGGACCTTTCATAGCAATCAGCCCCAGCATTTT. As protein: CATSDLYRTFHSNQPQHF.